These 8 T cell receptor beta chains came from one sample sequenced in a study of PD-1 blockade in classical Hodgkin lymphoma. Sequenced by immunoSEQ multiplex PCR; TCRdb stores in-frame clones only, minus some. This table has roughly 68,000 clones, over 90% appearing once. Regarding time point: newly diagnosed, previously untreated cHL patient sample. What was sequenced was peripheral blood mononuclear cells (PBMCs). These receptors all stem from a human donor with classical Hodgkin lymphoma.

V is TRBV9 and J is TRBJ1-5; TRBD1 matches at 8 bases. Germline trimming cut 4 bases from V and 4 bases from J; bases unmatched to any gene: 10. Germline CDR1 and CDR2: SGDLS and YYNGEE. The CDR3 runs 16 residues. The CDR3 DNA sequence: TGTGCCAGCAGCCCAGGGCCCGACAGGGGAAATCAGCCCCAGCATTTT. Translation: CASSPGPDRGNQPQHF.

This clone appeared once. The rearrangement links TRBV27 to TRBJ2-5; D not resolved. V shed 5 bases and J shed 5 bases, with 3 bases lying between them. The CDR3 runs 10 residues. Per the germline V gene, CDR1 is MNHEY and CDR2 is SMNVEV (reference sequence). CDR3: CASSGETQYF. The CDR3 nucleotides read TGTGCCAGCAGTGGGGAGACCCAGTACTTC.

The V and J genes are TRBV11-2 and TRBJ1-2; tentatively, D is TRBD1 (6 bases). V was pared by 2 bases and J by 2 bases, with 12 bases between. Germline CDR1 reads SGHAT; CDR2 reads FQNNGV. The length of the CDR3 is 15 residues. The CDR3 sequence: CASSLRQGWNYGYTF. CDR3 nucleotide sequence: TGTGCCAGCAGCTTACGCCAGGGGTGGAACTATGGCTACACCTTC.

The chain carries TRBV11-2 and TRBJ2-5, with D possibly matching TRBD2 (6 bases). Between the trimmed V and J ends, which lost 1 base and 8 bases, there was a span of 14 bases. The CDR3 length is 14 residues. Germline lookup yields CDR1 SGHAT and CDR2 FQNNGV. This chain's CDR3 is CASSLGPGVRTQYF. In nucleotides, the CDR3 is TGTGCCAGCAGCTTAGGCCCGGGAGTAAGAACCCAGTACTTC.

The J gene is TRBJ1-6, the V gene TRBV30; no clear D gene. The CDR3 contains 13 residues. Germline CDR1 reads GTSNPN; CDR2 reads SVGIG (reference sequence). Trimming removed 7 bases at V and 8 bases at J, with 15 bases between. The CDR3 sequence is CAYRPSLDSPLHF. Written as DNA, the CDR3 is TGTGCCTACCGACCTTCTCTCGATTCACCCCTCCACTTT.

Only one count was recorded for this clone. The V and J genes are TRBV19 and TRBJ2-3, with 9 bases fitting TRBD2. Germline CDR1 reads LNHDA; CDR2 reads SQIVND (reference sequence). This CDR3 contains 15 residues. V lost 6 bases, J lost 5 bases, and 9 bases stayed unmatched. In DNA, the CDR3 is TGTGCCAGTAGAAGGGGCGGGAGGGATGGAGATACGCAGTATTTT. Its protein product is CASRRGGRDGDTQYF.

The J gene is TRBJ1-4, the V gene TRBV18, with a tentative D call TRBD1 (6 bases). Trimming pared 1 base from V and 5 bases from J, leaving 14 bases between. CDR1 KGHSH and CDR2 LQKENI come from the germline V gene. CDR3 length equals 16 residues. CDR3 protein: CASSPREAGDNEKLFF. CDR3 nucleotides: TGTGCCAGCTCACCACGGGAAGCAGGGGACAATGAAAAACTGTTTTTT.

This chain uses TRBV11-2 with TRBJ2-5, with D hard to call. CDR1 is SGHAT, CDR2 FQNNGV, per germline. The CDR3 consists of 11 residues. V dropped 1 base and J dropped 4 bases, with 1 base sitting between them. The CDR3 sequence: CASSLVETQYF. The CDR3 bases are TGTGCCAGCAGCTTAGTAGAGACCCAGTACTTC.